This TCR beta chain was captured in a study of T cells in tumors after PD-1 blockade. Across the study: Some patients also took daily vismodegib 150 mg during anti-PD-1 treatment. On average, peripheral blood gave 113,528 TCR templates and about 34,000 unique clonotypes. Study results and limitations: Some novel exhausted tumor clones appeared in pre-treatment blood, suggesting peripheral recruitment.

Input was about 616 ng to 6,500 ng of genomic DNA from tumor or blood. Germline V gene data show CDR1 as LNHNV and CDR2 as YYDKDF (reference sequence). The CDR3 runs to 16 residues. Trimming removed 0 bases at V and 0 bases at J, with 9 bases between. A word on this clone: Its specificity is not known.

The repertoire was sequenced with immunoSEQ multiplex PCR; TCRdb's copy has only in-frame clones and lacks some. The sample gives around 25,000 clones, roughly 80% of which show up once; 9.5% to 15% is in the top ten. The rearrangement links TRBV15 to TRBJ2-1; possibly TRBD2 for D (5 bases). The receptor was isolated from a human donor with basal cell carcinoma. The sequencing here drew on PBMCs, taken after anti-PD-1 treatment. CDR3 loop: CATSRDPGSSYNEQFF. The CDR3 DNA sequence: TGTGCCACCAGCAGAGATCCGGGAAGCTCCTACAATGAGCAGTTCTTC.